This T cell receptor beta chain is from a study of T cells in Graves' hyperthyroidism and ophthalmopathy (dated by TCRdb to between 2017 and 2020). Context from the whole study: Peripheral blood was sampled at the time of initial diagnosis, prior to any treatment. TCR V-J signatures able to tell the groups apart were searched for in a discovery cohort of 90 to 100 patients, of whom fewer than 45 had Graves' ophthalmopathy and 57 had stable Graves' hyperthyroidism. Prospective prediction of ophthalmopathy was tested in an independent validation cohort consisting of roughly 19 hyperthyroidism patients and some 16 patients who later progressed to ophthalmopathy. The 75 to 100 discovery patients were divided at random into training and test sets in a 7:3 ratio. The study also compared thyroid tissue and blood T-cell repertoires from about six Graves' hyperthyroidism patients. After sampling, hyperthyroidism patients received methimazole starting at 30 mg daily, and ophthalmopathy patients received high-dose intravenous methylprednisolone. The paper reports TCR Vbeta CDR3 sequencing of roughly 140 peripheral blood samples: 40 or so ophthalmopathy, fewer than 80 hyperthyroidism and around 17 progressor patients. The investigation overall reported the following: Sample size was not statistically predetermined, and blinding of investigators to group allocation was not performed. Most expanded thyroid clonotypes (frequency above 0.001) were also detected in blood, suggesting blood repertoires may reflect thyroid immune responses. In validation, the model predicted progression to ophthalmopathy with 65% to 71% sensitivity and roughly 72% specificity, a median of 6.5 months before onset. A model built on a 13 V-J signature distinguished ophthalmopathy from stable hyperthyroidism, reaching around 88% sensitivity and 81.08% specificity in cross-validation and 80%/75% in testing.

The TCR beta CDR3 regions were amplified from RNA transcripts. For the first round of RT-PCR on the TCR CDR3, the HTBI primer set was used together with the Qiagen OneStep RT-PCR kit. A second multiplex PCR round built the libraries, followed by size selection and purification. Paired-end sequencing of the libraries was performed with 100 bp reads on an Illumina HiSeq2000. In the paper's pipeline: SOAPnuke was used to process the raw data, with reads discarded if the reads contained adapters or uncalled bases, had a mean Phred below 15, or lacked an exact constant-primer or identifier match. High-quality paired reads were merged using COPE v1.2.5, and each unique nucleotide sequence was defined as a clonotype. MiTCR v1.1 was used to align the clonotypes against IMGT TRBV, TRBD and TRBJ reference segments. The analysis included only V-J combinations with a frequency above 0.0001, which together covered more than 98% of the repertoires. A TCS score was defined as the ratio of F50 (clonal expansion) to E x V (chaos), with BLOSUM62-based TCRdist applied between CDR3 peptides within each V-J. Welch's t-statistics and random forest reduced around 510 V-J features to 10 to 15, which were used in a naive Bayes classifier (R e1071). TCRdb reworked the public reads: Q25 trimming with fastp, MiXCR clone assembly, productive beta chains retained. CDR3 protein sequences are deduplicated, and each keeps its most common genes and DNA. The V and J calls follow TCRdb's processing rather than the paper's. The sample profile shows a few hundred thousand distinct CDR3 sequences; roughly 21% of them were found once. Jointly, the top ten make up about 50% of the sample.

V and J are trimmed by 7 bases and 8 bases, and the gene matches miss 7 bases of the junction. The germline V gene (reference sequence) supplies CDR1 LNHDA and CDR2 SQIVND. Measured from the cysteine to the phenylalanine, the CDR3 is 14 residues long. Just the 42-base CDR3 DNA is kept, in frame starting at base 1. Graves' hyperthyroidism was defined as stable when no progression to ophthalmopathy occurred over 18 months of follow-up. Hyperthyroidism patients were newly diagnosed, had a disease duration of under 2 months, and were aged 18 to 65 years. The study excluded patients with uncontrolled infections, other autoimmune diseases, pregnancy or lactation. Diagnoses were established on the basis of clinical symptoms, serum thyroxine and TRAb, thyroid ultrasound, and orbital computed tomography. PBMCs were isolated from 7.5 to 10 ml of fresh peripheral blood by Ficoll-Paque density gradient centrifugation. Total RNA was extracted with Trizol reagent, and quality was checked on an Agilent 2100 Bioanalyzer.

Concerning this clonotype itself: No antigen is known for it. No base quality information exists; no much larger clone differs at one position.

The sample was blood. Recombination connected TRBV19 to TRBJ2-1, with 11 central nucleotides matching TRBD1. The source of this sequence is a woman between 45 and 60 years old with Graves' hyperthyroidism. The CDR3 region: CASKVGQGGYEQFF. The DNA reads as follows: TGTGCCAGTAAAGTGGGACAGGGGGGCTATGAGCAGTTCTTC.